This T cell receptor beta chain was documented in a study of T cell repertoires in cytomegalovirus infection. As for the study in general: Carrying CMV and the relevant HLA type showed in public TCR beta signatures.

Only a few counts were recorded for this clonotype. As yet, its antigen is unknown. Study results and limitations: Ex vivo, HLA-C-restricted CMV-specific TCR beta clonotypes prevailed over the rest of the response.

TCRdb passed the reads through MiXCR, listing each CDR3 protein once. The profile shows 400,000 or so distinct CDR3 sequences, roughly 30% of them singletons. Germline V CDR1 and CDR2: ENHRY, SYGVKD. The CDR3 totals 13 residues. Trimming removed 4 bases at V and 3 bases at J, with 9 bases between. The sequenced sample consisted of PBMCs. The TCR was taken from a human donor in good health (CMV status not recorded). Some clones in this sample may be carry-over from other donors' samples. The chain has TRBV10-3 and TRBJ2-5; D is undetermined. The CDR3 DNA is TGTGCCATCAGTGCAGACGGAAAAGAGACCCAGTACTTC. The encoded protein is CAISADGKETQYF.